The 6 T cell receptor beta chains given below trace back to one sample, sequenced in a study of Graves' ophthalmopathy and Graves' hyperthyroidism. Amplification targeted the TCR beta CDR3 regions, with RNA transcripts as the source material. The first round was an RT-PCR with HTBI primers, and the second round was a multiplex PCR. TCRdb re-analysed the multiplex PCR reads in MiXCR, keeping a single row per CDR3 protein. The sample includes approximately 700,000 distinct CDR3 sequences, roughly 40% of them seen just once. The source material was peripheral blood. The receptor source for this set is an adult man with Graves' ophthalmopathy.

This clonotype showed up many times. This rearrangement joins TRBV7-9 to TRBJ1-6; TRBD1 matches 10 bases. The CDR3 loop spans 16 amino acids. Germline CDR1 and CDR2: SEHNR and FQNEAQ (reference sequence). V gave up 1 base and J gave up 10 bases; unmatched junction bases: 7. This chain's CDR3 is CASSLGRDRGKSPLHF. DNA for the CDR3: TGTGCCAGCAGCTTAGGGCGGGACAGGGGAAAATCACCCCTCCACTTT.

This clonotype was seen more than once but under ten times. The CDR3 bases are TGTGCCAGCAGTTCCCGGGACAGGGCGCGGGAGCAGTACTTC. As protein: CASSSRDRAREQYF. J is TRBJ2-7 and V is TRBV12-3 or TRBV12-4; 9 bases agree with TRBD1. With V trimmed by 4 bases and J by 7 bases, 8 bases remained unmatched. CDR3 size: 14 residues.

This clonotype was recorded a few times. This rearrangement joins TRBV11-2 to TRBJ2-3, with D perhaps matching TRBD1 (6 bases). The CDR3 is 11 amino acids. With 5 bases removed from V and 8 bases from J, the gap between germline ends came to 8 bases. Germline-derived CDR1 and CDR2 are SGHAT and FQNNGV. For the CDR3, the DNA is TGTGCCAGCAGCCAACAGGGTACGCAGTATTTT. Its protein is CASSQQGTQYF.

The rearrangement joins TRBV10-3 to TRBJ1-4; TRBD1 might be the D (5 bases). Germline CDR1 ENHRY, CDR2 SYGVKD. CDR3 size: 15 residues. The V end was cut by 10 bases, the J end by 7 bases, with 22 bases between. The chain's CDR3 is CASRPGDFGVEKLFF. In DNA, the CDR3 is TGTGCCAGCAGACCGGGGGATTTCGGGGTTGAAAAACTGTTTTTT.

This clonotype was observed many times. The V and J genes are TRBV29-1 and TRBJ2-5; 13 bases line up with TRBD2. There are 17 residues in the CDR3. V was pared by 1 base and J by 4 bases, with 9 bases of the junction left unmatched. The germline V gene has CDR1 SQVTM and CDR2 ANQGSEA. The DNA for the CDR3 is TGCAGCGTTGAAGGGGGACTAGCGGGACCAAGGGGAGAGACCCAGTACTTC. This gives the protein CSVEGGLAGPRGETQYF.

This clonotype has a count of ten or more. The J gene is TRBJ2-7, the V gene TRBV29-1, with 7 bases identical to TRBD2. The ends lost 0 bases at V and 2 bases at J; junction bases unmatched: 4. The CDR3 runs 14 residues. Germline loops: CDR1 SQVTM, CDR2 ANQGSEA. CDR3 region: CSVEEASGPYEQYF. CDR3 nucleotide sequence: TGCAGCGTTGAAGAGGCTAGCGGCCCCTACGAGCAGTACTTC.